This T cell receptor beta chain is from a study of cytomegalovirus exposure and HLA in healthy donors. Study-level results: Roughly uniform depth of sequencing across donors was assumed in presence/absence analyses. A few CMV-associated chains proved CMV antigen-specific in vitro.

This clone was detected only once. As yet, its antigen is unknown. This CDR3 comprises 12 residues. Trimming pared 3 bases from V and 7 bases from J, leaving 10 bases between. The germline CDR1 and CDR2 sequences are SGDLS and YYNGEE. Both 60 Vbeta primers and 13 Jbeta primers went into the PCR. The repertoire was sequenced with immunoSEQ multiplex PCR; TCRdb's copy has only in-frame clones and lacks some. This table has fewer than 120,000 clones, approximately 78% appearing once. Donors consisted of healthy bone marrow donors. The sequencing sample was made of PBMCs. The chain couples TRBV9 to TRBJ2-5; D possibly corresponds to TRBD2 (5 bases). The receptor was isolated from a woman aged 30 to 39 in good health and CMV-seronegative. The chain's CDR3 is CASSAGSGTQYF. CDR3 DNA: TGTGCCAGCAGCGCGGGGTCGGGGACCCAGTACTTC.